The clone carrying this TCR beta chain was counted ten times or more. The sample comes from a study of neurological immune-mediated disorders. The cDNA came from 5'RACE with 10-nucleotide random UMIs. MiXCR, run by TCRdb on the 5' RACE reads, gives a single entry per CDR3 protein. The sample lists around 69,000 distinct CDR3 sequences; roughly a tenth were seen once. Time point reported: longitudinal time-point 1 (baseline). The V end lost 6 bases, the J end lost 6 bases, and 12 bases lay between the germline ends. This CDR3 contains 13 residues. The germline CDR1 and CDR2 sequences are MDHEN and SYDVKM.

The rearrangement joins TRBV28 to TRBJ2-4; a possible D gene is TRBD2 (7 bases). The clonotype originates from a man aged 25 to 45 in good health. Material: PBMCs. This CDR3 reads CASRGGGGNIQYF. The CDR3 region has the DNA TGTGCCAGCAGGGGGGGCGGGGGAAACATTCAGTACTTC.